The TCR beta chain described here comes from a study of blood T cell repertoires in COVID-19 (dated by TCRdb to between 2020 and 2021). As for the study more broadly: Samples from collaborators originated in the United States, Italy and Spain and spanned both the acute and convalescent phases of COVID-19. The material from the prospective study consisted of cDNA or gDNA derived from T cells, B-cell-depleted T cells, or PBMCs. Deeply sampled blood TCRbeta repertoires from subjects exposed to, actively infected with, or recovered from COVID-19 were included in the dataset. The repertoires were released in a freely available public database intended as a resource for research on the immune response to SARS-CoV-2. The samples were drawn from two sources: the first 160 participants of the ongoing ImmuneRACE study, and 950 to 1,500 subjects contributed by 6 global collaborators. A de-identified subject ID, COVID-19 status, age in years and sex were almost always included in the sample metadata. Where available, HLA class I and class II types were taken from metadata supplied by the sample provider and were not determined by assay-based typing. Study-wide conclusions, independent of this receptor: Clinical and demographic metadata were provided uncurated, with the amount varying by source and participant.

For CDR1 and CDR2, the germline V gene lists ENHRY and SYGVKD. V is shortened by 2 bases, J by 2 bases, and the region joining them spans 4 bases. The CDR3, cysteine through phenylalanine, is 12 amino acids long. Only the CDR3 DNA is retained, 36 bases long and in frame from the first base. In Seattle, one collaborating source enrolled patients while the infection was active and tracked those patients longitudinally over the course of disease. Each collaborating institution followed its own protocols to collect whole blood in K2EDTA tubes. Collaborator samples were shipped for TCRbeta analysis as frozen whole blood, isolated PBMCs, or DNA extracted from either sample type. Of note for this clone: Its specific antigen is unknown. Base quality data are lacking; no much larger clone is found one base away.

TCRbeta CDR3 regions were amplified from genomic DNA using the immunoSEQ Assay, a bias-controlled multiplex PCR. The original pipeline was this. Nucleated cell counts per sample were estimated from amplification of reference gene primers within the assay. To quantify the absolute abundance of each unique TCRbeta CDR3 rearrangement, sequence reads were collapsed and filtered. For each sample, productive Simpson clonality was calculated by taking the square root of Simpson's diversity index across productive rearrangements. Imported from immuneACCESS, the table was reduced by TCRdb to in-frame sequences with V and J called. These copies leave out some clones; in studies compared against another copy, an unresolved V gene accounts for under half, and the cause of the remainder is not known. That table gives V, J and clone size, and the DNA gave D and trimming. Recorded for this sample are a few hundred thousand clones; roughly 90% of them occurred a single time. Approximately 11% of the sample is held by the ten biggest clonotypes.

This receptor was taken from a woman aged 25 to 45 with COVID-19, enrolled during active disease. The sample consisted of peripheral blood. Recombination connected TRBV10-3 to TRBJ2-7; the D gene assignment is ambiguous. The CDR3 protein: CAISEQTYEQYF. The DNA sequence follows: TGTGCCATCAGTGAGCAGACCTACGAGCAGTACTTC.